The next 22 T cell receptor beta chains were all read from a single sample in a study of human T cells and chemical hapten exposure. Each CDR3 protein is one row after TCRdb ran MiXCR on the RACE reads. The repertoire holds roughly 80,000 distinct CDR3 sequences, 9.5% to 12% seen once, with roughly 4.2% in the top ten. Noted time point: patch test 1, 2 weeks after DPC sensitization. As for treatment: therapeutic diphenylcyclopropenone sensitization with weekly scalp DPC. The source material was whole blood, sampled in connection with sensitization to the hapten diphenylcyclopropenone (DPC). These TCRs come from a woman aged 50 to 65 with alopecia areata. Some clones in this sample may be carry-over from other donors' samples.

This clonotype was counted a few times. The CDR3 here is CAWSGRGESNQPQHF. CDR3 bases: TGTGCCTGGAGTGGCAGGGGGGAGAGCAATCAGCCCCAGCATTTT. This chain links TRBV30 with TRBJ1-5; 7 positions agree with TRBD1. Per germline, CDR1 GTSNPN and CDR2 SVGIG (reference sequence). The CDR3 runs to 15 residues. V shed 1 base, J shed 1 base, and the junction held 4 bases outside the gene matches.

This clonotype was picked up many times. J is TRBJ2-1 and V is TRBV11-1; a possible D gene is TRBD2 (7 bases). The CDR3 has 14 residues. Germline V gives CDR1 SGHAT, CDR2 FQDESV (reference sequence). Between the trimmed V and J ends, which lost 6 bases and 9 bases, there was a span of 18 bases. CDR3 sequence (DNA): TGTGCCAGCAGTCCGACGGGGGGCCGGGGTGAGCAGTTCTTC. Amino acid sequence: CASSPTGGRGEQFF.

CDR3 residues: CASSRQGEQFF. Written as DNA, the CDR3 is TGTGCCAGCAGCCGCCAGGGGGAGCAGTTCTTC. V and J are TRBV3-1 and TRBJ2-1; D possibly corresponds to TRBD1 (6 bases). The CDR3 extends over 11 amino acids. V shed 4 bases and J shed 10 bases, with 8 bases lying between them. CDR1 LGHDT and CDR2 YNNKEL come from the germline V gene (reference sequence).

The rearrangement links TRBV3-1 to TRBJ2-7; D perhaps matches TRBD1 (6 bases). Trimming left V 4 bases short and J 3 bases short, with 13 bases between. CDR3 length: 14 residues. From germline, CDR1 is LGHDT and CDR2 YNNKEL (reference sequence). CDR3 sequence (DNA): TGTGCCAGCAGCCGTAGGGGGTCGGGCTACGAGCAGTACTTC. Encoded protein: CASSRRGSGYEQYF.

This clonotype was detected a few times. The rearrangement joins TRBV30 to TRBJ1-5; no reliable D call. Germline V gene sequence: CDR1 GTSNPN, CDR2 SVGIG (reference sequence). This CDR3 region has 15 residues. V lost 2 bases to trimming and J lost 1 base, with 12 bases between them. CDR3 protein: CAWSSVGWSNQPQHF. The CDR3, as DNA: TGTGCCTGGAGTTCCGTGGGGTGGAGCAATCAGCCCCAGCATTTT.

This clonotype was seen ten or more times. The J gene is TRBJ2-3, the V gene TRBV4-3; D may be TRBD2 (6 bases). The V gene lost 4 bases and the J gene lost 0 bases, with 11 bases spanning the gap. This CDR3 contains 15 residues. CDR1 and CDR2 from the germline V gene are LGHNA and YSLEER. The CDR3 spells CASSRTTSSTDTQYF. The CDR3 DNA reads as TGCGCCAGCAGCCGGACTACCTCTAGCACAGATACGCAGTATTTT.

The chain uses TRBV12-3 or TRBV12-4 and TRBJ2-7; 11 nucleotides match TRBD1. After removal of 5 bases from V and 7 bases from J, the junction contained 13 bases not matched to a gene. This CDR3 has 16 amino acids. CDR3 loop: CASSRQRTGGYGEQYF. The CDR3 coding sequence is TGTGCCAGCAGTCGACAGAGGACAGGGGGCTACGGGGAGCAGTACTTC.

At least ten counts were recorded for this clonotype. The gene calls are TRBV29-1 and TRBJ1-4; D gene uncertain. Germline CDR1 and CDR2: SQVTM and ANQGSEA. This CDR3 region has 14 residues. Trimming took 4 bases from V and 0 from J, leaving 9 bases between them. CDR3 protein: CSVGGIATNEKLFF. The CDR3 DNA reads TGCAGCGTTGGCGGGATTGCAACTAATGAAAAACTGTTTTTT.

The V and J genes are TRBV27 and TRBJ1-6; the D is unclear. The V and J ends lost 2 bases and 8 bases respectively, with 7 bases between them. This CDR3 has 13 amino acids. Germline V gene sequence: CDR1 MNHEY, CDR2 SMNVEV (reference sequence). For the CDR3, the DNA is TGTGCCAGCAGTTTACGGCCGGATTCACCCCTCCACTTT. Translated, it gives CASSLRPDSPLHF.

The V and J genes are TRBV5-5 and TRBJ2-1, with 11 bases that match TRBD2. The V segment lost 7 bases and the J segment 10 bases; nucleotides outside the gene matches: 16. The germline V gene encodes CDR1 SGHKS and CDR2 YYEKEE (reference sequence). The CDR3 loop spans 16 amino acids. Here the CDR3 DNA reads TGTGCCAGCGTGACTTCCAAACTAGCGGGAGCCGGGGAGCAGTTCTTC. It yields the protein CASVTSKLAGAGEQFF. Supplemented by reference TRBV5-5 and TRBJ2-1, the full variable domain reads DAGVTQSPTHLIKTRGQQVTLRCSPISGHKSVSWYQQVLGQGPQFIFQYYEKEERGRGNFPDRFSARQFPNYSSELNVNALLLGDSALYLCASVTSKLAGAGEQFFGPGTRLTVL.

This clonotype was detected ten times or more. CDR3: CSVSENTEAFF. For the CDR3, the DNA is TGCAGCGTTTCAGAAAACACTGAAGCTTTCTTT. The chain uses TRBV29-1 and TRBJ1-1; unclear D gene. The CDR3 spans 11 residues. Between the trimmed V and J ends, which lost 5 bases and 2 bases, there was a span of 6 bases. Looked up from germline, CDR1 is SQVTM and CDR2 is ANQGSEA.

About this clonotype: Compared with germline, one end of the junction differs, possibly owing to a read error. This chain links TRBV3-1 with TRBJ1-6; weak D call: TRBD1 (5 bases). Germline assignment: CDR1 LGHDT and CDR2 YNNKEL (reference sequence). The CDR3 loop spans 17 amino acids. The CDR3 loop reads CASSQDRTLSCNSPLHF. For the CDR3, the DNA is TGTGCCAGCAGCCAAGATCGGACACTCTCCTGTAATTCACCCCTCCACTTT. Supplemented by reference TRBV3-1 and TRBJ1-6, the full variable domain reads DTAVSQTPKYLVTQMGNDKSIKCEQNLGHDTMYWYKQDSKKFLKIMFSYNNKELIINETVPNRFSPKSPDKAHLNLHINSLELGDSAVYFCASSQDRTLSCNSPLHFGNGTRLTVT.

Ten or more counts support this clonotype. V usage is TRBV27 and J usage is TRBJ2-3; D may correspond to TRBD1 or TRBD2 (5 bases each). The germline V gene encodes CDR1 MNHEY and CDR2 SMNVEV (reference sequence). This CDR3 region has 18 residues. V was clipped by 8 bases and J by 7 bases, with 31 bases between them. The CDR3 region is CASGQKYVVPAGGNTQYF. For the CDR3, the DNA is TGTGCCAGCGGACAAAAGTATGTGGTTCCCGCCGGAGGCAATACGCAGTATTTT.

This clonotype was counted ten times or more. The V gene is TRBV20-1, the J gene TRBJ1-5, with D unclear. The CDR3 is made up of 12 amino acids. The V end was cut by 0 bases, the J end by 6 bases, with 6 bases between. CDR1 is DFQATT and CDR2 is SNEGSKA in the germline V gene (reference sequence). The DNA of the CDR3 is TGCAGTGCTAGAGAAGTGGGTCAGCCCCAGCATTTT. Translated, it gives CSAREVGQPQHF.

CDR3 region: CASRRGSYEQYF. In DNA form, the CDR3 reads TGTGCCAGCAGGCGGGGGTCCTACGAGCAGTACTTC. The chain links TRBV6-5 to TRBJ2-7; 7 bases are a match to TRBD2. This CDR3 has 12 residues. Losses at the gene ends were 6 bases for V and 1 base for J; bases not matched to a gene: 0. Germline V lookup: CDR1 MNHEY, CDR2 SVGAGI.

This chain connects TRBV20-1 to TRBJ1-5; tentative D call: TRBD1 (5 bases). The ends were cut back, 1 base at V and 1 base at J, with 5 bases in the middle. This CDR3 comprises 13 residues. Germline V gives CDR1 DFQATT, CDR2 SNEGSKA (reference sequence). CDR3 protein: CSARGDSNQPQHF. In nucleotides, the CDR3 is TGCAGTGCTAGAGGGGACAGCAATCAGCCCCAGCATTTT.

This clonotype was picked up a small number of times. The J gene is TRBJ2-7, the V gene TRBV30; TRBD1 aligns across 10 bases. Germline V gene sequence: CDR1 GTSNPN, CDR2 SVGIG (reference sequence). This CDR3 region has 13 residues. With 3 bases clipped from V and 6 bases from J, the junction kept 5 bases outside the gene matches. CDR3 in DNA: TGTGCCTGGAGACCGGGACAGGGGTTCGAGCAGTACTTC. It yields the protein CAWRPGQGFEQYF.

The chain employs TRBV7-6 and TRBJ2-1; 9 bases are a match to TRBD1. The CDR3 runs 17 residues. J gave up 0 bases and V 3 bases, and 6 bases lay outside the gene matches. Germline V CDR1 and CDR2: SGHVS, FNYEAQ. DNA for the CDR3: TGTGCCAGCAGCTTTGGACAGGGGTTAAGCTCCTACAATGAGCAGTTCTTC. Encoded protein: CASSFGQGLSSYNEQFF.

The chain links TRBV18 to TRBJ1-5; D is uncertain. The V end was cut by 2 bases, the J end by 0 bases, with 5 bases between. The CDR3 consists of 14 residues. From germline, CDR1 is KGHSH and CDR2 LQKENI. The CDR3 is CASSPGNSNQPQHF. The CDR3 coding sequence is TGTGCCAGCTCACCAGGTAATAGCAATCAGCCCCAGCATTTT.

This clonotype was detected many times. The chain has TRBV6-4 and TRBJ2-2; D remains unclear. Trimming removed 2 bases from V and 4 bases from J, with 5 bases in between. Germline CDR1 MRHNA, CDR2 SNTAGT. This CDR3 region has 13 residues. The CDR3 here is CASSDGATGELFF. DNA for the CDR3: TGTGCCAGCAGTGACGGAGCCACCGGGGAGCTGTTTTTT.

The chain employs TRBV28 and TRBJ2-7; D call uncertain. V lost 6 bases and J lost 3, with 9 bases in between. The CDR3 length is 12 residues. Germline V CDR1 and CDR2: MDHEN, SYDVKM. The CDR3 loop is CASSFQRYEQYF. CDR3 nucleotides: TGTGCCAGCAGCTTTCAACGCTACGAGCAGTACTTC.

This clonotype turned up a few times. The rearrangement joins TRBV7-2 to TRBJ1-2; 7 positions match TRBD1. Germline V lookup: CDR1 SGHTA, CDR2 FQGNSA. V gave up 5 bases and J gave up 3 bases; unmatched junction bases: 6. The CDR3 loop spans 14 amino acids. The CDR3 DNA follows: TGTGCCAGCAGCAGAACAGGGGTAGACTATGGCTACACCTTC. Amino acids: CASSRTGVDYGYTF.